The 32 T cell receptor beta chains presented below share a single source sample, sequenced in a study of CD8+ T cells in alopecia areata. Sequencing used cDNA as its template, made by extracting RNA and reverse transcribing it. TCRdb keeps only in-frame clones here, not all; method: immunoSEQ multiplex PCR. The sample consists of roughly 190,000 clones, about three fifths of them appearing once. Regarding treatment: oral pan-JAK inhibitor, 5-10 mg twice daily. Sequencing was performed on CD4+ T cells sorted from blood, taken at week 4, from a patient treated with tofacitinib. The receptors here all came from a human donor with alopecia areata.

This clone was counted a few times. This chain connects TRBV28 to TRBJ1-4; maybe TRBD1 (5 bases). Germline V gives CDR1 MDHEN, CDR2 SYDVKM. The length of the CDR3 is 15 residues. V was clipped by 3 bases and J by 0 bases, with 8 bases between them. The CDR3 DNA sequence: TGTGCCAGCAGTTTGGCGGGGCCAACTAATGAAAAACTGTTTTTT. Translation gives CASSLAGPTNEKLFF.

The table lists this clone with a few counts. Other DNA sequences in the same sample also yield this CDR3. V and J are TRBV14 and TRBJ1-6, with D unclear. CDR3 length: 13 amino acids. Trimming removed 0 bases at V and 7 bases at J, with 4 bases between. Germline CDR1 SGHDN, CDR2 FVKESK. CDR3 residues: CASSQDLNSPLHF. In DNA, the CDR3 is TGTGCCAGCAGCCAAGATCTCAATTCACCCCTCCACTTT. Looking up the rest from reference TRBV14 and TRBJ1-6 gives the full variable domain: EAGVTQFPSHSVIEKGQTVTLRCDPISGHDNLYWYRRVMGKEIKFLLHFVKESKQDESGMPNNRFLAERTGGTYSTLKVQPAELEDSGVYFCASSQDLNSPLHFGNGTRLTVT.

V and J are TRBV4-3 and TRBJ1-5; 8 bases are shared with TRBD1. This CDR3 contains 19 residues. Germline assignment: CDR1 LGHNA and CDR2 YSLEER. V lost 0 bases and J lost 1; bases outside the gene matches: 11. The CDR3 nucleotides are TGCGCCAGCAGCCAAGACTGGGGGACAGGCGCCCTAAGCAATCAGCCCCAGCATTTT. It translates to CASSQDWGTGALSNQPQHF.

The chain links TRBV18 to TRBJ1-5; 8 bases match TRBD1. Germline CDR1 and CDR2: KGHSH and LQKENI. This CDR3 spans 16 amino acids. V shed 3 bases, J shed 7 bases, and the junction held 11 bases outside the gene matches. The CDR3 sequence: CASSPFGQGTGQPQHF. DNA for the CDR3: TGTGCCAGCTCACCGTTCGGACAGGGAACGGGACAGCCCCAGCATTTT.

J is TRBJ2-1 and V is TRBV6-1; no definite D call. The CDR3 runs to 15 residues. Germline CDR1 is MNHNS and CDR2 is SASEGT. Deletions cut 1 base from V and 9 bases from J, with 16 bases between. CDR3 protein: CASSEGLYLPSEQFF. CDR3 nucleotides: TGTGCCAGCAGTGAAGGTCTGTACCTCCCGAGTGAGCAGTTCTTC.

This clone was seen more than once but under ten times. The sample contains more than one DNA sequence encoding this CDR3. The J gene is TRBJ1-6, the V gene TRBV5-1; D is unresolved. CDR3 length: 12 amino acids. Per germline, CDR1 SGHRS and CDR2 YFSETQ. Trimming cost V 0 bases and J 9 bases, with 4 bases left between them. CDR3 DNA sequence: TGCGCCAGCAGCTTGGACGGTTCACCCCTCCACTTT. Its translation: CASSLDGSPLHF.

This clone was seen a few times. The genes are TRBV5-1 and TRBJ2-5; 7 bases are shared with TRBD2. CDR1 SGHRS and CDR2 YFSETQ come from the germline V gene. V shed 4 bases, J shed 5 bases, and the junction held 14 bases outside the gene matches. The length of the CDR3 is 16 residues. CDR3 in amino acids: CASSTGTTHPGETQYF. The CDR3 nucleotides read TGCGCCAGCAGCACCGGGACTACCCACCCCGGGGAGACCCAGTACTTC.

This clone has just a few counts. The chain uses TRBV7-2 and TRBJ1-3; 8 bases fit TRBD1. Looked up from germline, CDR1 is SGHTA and CDR2 is FQGNSA. This CDR3 has 18 residues. The trim removed 8 bases at V and 0 bases at J, leaving 15 bases unmatched. CDR3 coding DNA: TGTGCCAGCCGATCATCCGACAGGGGAATCTTCTCTGGAAACACCATATATTTT. Amino acids: CASRSSDRGIFSGNTIYF. The full variable domain, rest sourced from reference TRBV7-2 and TRBJ1-3, is GAGVSQSPSNKVTEKGKDVELRCDPISGHTALYWYRQSLGQGLEFLIYFQGNSAPDKSGLPSDRFSAERTGGSVSTLTIQRTQQEDSAVYLCASRSSDRGIFSGNTIYFGEGSWLTVV.

This clone was picked up a small number of times. The gene calls are TRBV28 and TRBJ1-1, with 7 positions matching TRBD1. With V trimmed by 6 bases and J by 0 bases, 10 bases remained unmatched. Germline CDR1 is MDHEN and CDR2 is SYDVKM. The CDR3 runs to 16 residues. CDR3 sequence reads: CASSPHRQGLNTEAFF. The CDR3 DNA reads TGTGCCAGCAGCCCCCACCGACAGGGTTTGAACACTGAAGCTTTCTTT.

This clone came up once. As DNA, the CDR3 is TGCGCCAGCAGCCCCCTGGCTCAGGATGAAAAACTGTTTTTT. Translation gives CASSPLAQDEKLFF. The chain has TRBV4-1 and TRBJ1-4; D is unresolved. This CDR3 region has 14 residues. V lost 4 bases and J lost 6, with 12 bases in between. Germline V gives CDR1 MGHRA, CDR2 YSYEKL.

This clone was observed a few times. This sequence joins TRBV5-4 and TRBJ1-2, with TRBD1 as a possible D gene (6 bases). The CDR3 length is 16 residues. The V and J ends lost 7 bases and 6 bases respectively, with 25 bases between them. Germline V gene data show CDR1 as SGHNT and CDR2 as YYREEE (reference sequence). The CDR3 region has the DNA TGTGCCAGCGTGGTACGAGTTCTACAGGGAGCGAATGGCTACACCTTC. Translating gives CASVVRVLQGANGYTF.

The chain couples TRBV30 to TRBJ1-5, with D hard to call. The CDR3 has 13 amino acids. Per germline, CDR1 GTSNPN and CDR2 SVGIG (reference sequence). The ends were cut back, 2 bases at V and 4 bases at J, with 9 bases in the middle. The CDR3: CAWSTRTNQPQHF. The CDR3 bases are TGTGCCTGGAGTACCCGGACGAATCAGCCCCAGCATTTT.

The chain has TRBV4-1 and TRBJ2-1; D not certain. V dropped 4 bases and J dropped 8 bases, with 18 bases sitting between them. This CDR3 is built from 15 residues. Looked up from germline, CDR1 is MGHRA and CDR2 is YSYEKL. Written as DNA, the CDR3 is TGCGCCAGCAGCCCACAAGGGCCTGGGGTCGATGAGCAGTTCTTC. Translating it yields CASSPQGPGVDEQFF.

V usage is TRBV6-5 and J usage is TRBJ2-3, with 11 nucleotides matching TRBD2. V was pared by 5 bases and J by 7 bases, with 8 bases of the junction left unmatched. Germline V CDR1 and CDR2: MNHEY, SVGAGI. The CDR3 spans 15 residues. CDR3 region: CASSGTGTSGHTQYF. The CDR3 DNA is TGTGCCAGCAGTGGAACCGGGACTAGCGGACATACGCAGTATTTT.

Concerning this clone: Other DNA sequences from this sample encode an identical CDR3 as well. This chain uses TRBV11-1 with TRBJ2-5, with D hard to call. This CDR3 has 11 amino acids. V lost 1 base and J lost 5, with 2 bases in between. Germline CDR1 is SGHAT and CDR2 is FQDESV (reference sequence). This CDR3 reads CASSLGETQYF. Written as DNA, the CDR3 is TGTGCCAGCAGCTTAGGGGAGACCCAGTACTTC.

This chain connects TRBV29-1 to TRBJ1-1; D is undetermined. The germline gives CDR1 SQVTM, CDR2 ANQGSEA. This CDR3 is 12 amino acids long. V was trimmed by 5 bases and J by 4 bases, leaving 11 bases between them. The CDR3 reads CSVHGSATEAFF. The CDR3 region has the DNA TGCAGCGTTCATGGATCGGCCACTGAAGCTTTCTTT.

The chain joins TRBV5-1 to TRBJ2-3, with TRBD2 matching 8 bases. Germline V gene sequence: CDR1 SGHRS, CDR2 YFSETQ. Trimming removed 0 bases from V and 3 bases from J; junction bases left unmatched: 12. This CDR3 is built from 18 residues. CDR3 sequence: CASSLAGGVGLETDTQYF. CDR3 DNA sequence: TGCGCCAGCAGCTTGGCCGGAGGAGTGGGACTAGAGACAGATACGCAGTATTTT. The complete variable domain, with remaining parts taken from reference TRBV5-1 and TRBJ2-3, reads KAGVTQTPRYLIKTRGQQVTLSCSPISGHRSVSWYQQTPGQGLQFLFEYFSETQRNKGNFPGRFSGRQFSNSRSEMNVSTLELGDSALYLCASSLAGGVGLETDTQYFGPGTRLTVL.

In DNA, the CDR3 is TGCAGTGCCCCTGGCATTGACGGCTACACCTTC. Translation gives CSAPGIDGYTF. V is TRBV20-1 and J is TRBJ1-2; D is uncertain. The CDR3 totals 11 residues. Germline V gene lookup returns CDR1 DFQATT and CDR2 SNEGSKA (reference sequence). Trimming removed 6 bases at V and 8 bases at J, with 13 bases between.

The J gene is TRBJ2-7, the V gene TRBV27, with D unclear. The germline V gene has CDR1 MNHEY and CDR2 SMNVEV (reference sequence). The CDR3 runs 14 residues. The V end lost 6 bases, the J end lost 4 bases, and 16 bases lay between the germline ends. The CDR3 loop reads CASSPAGLVYEQYF. In nucleotides, the CDR3 is TGTGCCAGCAGCCCCGCAGGATTGGTTTACGAGCAGTACTTC.

The chain carries TRBV7-2 and TRBJ2-7; no clear D gene. CDR3 length: 15 amino acids. Per germline, CDR1 SGHTA and CDR2 FQGNSA. The germline V and J ends were trimmed by 5 bases and 4 bases, with 18 bases remaining between them. The CDR3 nucleotides are TGTGCCAGCAGCGTTCGCAGCCTTGGTGCTTACGAGCAGTACTTC. Translation: CASSVRSLGAYEQYF.

This clone appeared once. V and J are TRBV29-1 and TRBJ1-1; D is uncertain. This CDR3 comprises 14 residues. Germline V gene sequence: CDR1 SQVTM, CDR2 ANQGSEA. V shed 1 base and J shed 5 bases, with 14 bases lying between them. In DNA, the CDR3 is TGCAGCGTTGAAGTGTTACTATTAAGGACTGAAGCTTTCTTT. As protein: CSVEVLLLRTEAFF.

This clone has a count of ten or more. The chain employs TRBV2 and TRBJ1-5; D is possibly TRBD1 (5 bases). The ends were cut back, 6 bases at V and 3 bases at J, with 15 bases in the middle. Germline loops: CDR1 SNHLY, CDR2 FYNNEI. This CDR3 has 15 amino acids. CDR3: CASRENRRDNQPQHF. For the CDR3, the DNA is TGTGCCAGCAGGGAGAACAGGAGGGACAATCAGCCCCAGCATTTT. The complete variable domain, with remaining parts taken from reference TRBV2 and TRBJ1-5, reads EPEVTQTPSHQVTQMGQEVILRCVPISNHLYFYWYRQILGQKVEFLVSFYNNEISEKSEIFDDQFSVERPDGSNFTLKIRSTKLEDSAMYFCASRENRRDNQPQHFGDGTRLSIL.

V and J are TRBV5-4 and TRBJ1-6; D gene ambiguous. CDR3 size: 12 residues. Per germline, CDR1 SGHNT and CDR2 YYREEE (reference sequence). The V and J ends lost 0 bases and 7 bases respectively, with 2 bases between them. The CDR3 region is CASSLENSPLHF. The CDR3 coding sequence is TGTGCCAGCAGCTTGGAAAATTCACCCCTCCACTTT.

The rearrangement uses TRBV7-2 and TRBJ2-7; TRBD2 is a possible D gene (6 bases). V was shortened by 3 bases and J by 2 bases, with 17 bases between the two germline ends. The CDR3 loop spans 16 amino acids. Germline values: CDR1 SGHTA, CDR2 FQGNSA. CDR3 DNA: TGTGCCAGCAGCTTGCAATTAGGGCGGGACCCCTACGAGCAGTACTTC. Protein: CASSLQLGRDPYEQYF.

V is TRBV4-2 and J is TRBJ2-3; the match to TRBD2 covers 12 bases. Trimming at V came to 0 bases and at J to 2 bases, leaving 3 bases not matched to a gene. CDR3 length: 17 amino acids. The germline gives CDR1 LGHNA, CDR2 YNFKEQ. This chain's CDR3 is CASSQESSGGVTDTQYF. Here the CDR3 DNA reads TGTGCCAGCAGCCAAGAGTCTAGCGGGGGGGTCACAGATACGCAGTATTTT.

The CDR3 region is CAWSWLGEQYF. The CDR3 coding sequence is TGTGCCTGGAGTTGGCTCGGGGAGCAGTACTTC. This rearrangement joins TRBV30 to TRBJ2-7, with D hard to call. Trimming left V 2 bases short and J 7 bases short, with 9 bases between. Germline values: CDR1 GTSNPN, CDR2 SVGIG (reference sequence). CDR3 size: 11 residues.

In its sample, this clone was seen once. The V call is TRBV9, the J call TRBJ1-2; the D is unclear. Trimming cost V 0 bases and J 6 bases, with 6 bases left between them. The CDR3 is 12 amino acids. Germline lookup yields CDR1 SGDLS and CDR2 YYNGEE. CDR3 sequence (DNA): TGTGCCAGCAGCGTAGGGGATCATGGCTACACCTTC. It translates to CASSVGDHGYTF.

The chain links TRBV30 to TRBJ1-6; D gene ambiguous. This CDR3 has 13 amino acids. Germline V CDR1 and CDR2: GTSNPN, SVGIG (reference sequence). Trimming shortened V by 2 bases and J by 6 bases, and 8 bases separated the two germline ends. The CDR3 DNA follows: TGTGCCTGGAGTCCTGTTGGTAATTCACCCCTCCACTTT. Amino acid sequence: CAWSPVGNSPLHF.

The genes are TRBV9 and TRBJ2-6; D is unclear. This CDR3 is 15 amino acids long. Germline V CDR1 and CDR2: SGDLS, YYNGEE. V was trimmed by 0 bases and J by 1 base, leaving 5 bases between them. This chain's CDR3 is CASSVAPSGANVLTF. CDR3 nucleotides: TGTGCCAGCAGCGTAGCCCCTTCTGGGGCCAACGTCCTGACTTTC.

This chain connects TRBV30 to TRBJ2-2; D is uncertain. Germline CDR1 reads GTSNPN; CDR2 reads SVGIG (reference sequence). The CDR3 has 12 amino acids. V lost 2 bases and J lost 6, with 7 bases in between. The CDR3 is CAWSIRPGELFF. The DNA of the CDR3 is TGTGCCTGGAGTATAAGGCCCGGGGAGCTGTTTTTT.

The sample holds one count of this clone. The chain is built from TRBV29-1 and TRBJ1-5, with D possibly being TRBD1 (6 bases). Germline loops: CDR1 SQVTM, CDR2 ANQGSEA. V was cut by 6 bases and J by 2 bases, with 14 bases left in between. The CDR3 has 14 residues. CDR3 region: CSVLQGGGNQPQHF. The DNA of the CDR3 is TGCAGCGTCTTACAGGGTGGAGGCAATCAGCCCCAGCATTTT.

The genes are TRBV30 and TRBJ1-4; 8 bases are a match to TRBD1. There are 14 residues in the CDR3. The V segment lost 3 bases and the J segment 7 bases; nucleotides outside the gene matches: 7. Germline V CDR1 and CDR2: GTSNPN, SVGIG (reference sequence). CDR3 sequence (DNA): TGTGCCTGGAGAAGAGGTGACAGGGGTGAAAAACTGTTTTTT. Protein product: CAWRRGDRGEKLFF.